A selection of T cell receptor beta chains follows, all from one sample in a study of blood T cell repertoires in COVID-19. Here immunoSEQ multiplex PCR was the method, and the copy in TCRdb shows in-frame clones only, minus some. This table holds 97,000 or so clones, about 85% found once. Sequenced input: peripheral blood. These receptors were collected from a woman aged 45-65 years with COVID-19, enrolled during active disease. CDR3s leave out the opening cysteine and the closing phenylalanine or tryptophan.

CDR3aa,v_gene,j_gene
ASSPGGFQGETQY,TRBV6-2/TRBV6-3,TRBJ2-5
ASKPGLLSYEQY,TRBV6-5,TRBJ2-7
AIRQGANYGYT,TRBV10-3,TRBJ1-2
AWSVQGARGYT,TRBV30,TRBJ1-2
ASSRQGYGYT,TRBV6-2/TRBV6-3,TRBJ1-2
ASRDRGVGDSPLH,TRBV6-5,TRBJ1-6
AISESIGTISTSGGADTQY,TRBV10-3,TRBJ2-3
ASSLRTYYGDYGYT,TRBV3-1/TRBV3-2,TRBJ1-2
ASSESRLAGIYEQY,TRBV28,TRBJ2-7
ASSDQLAGSSYNEQF,TRBV9,TRBJ2-1
SASGQGGYEQY,TRBV20-1,TRBJ2-7
ASSLQGFSGNTIY,TRBV6-4,TRBJ1-3
ASSPDNSYEQY,TRBV7-7,TRBJ2-7
ASRLRDSTEAF,TRBV28,TRBJ1-1
ASSERGAATGELF,TRBV2,TRBJ2-2
ATSDPGVLGELF,TRBV24-1,TRBJ2-2
ASSFQGRAEQF,TRBV28,TRBJ2-1
ASSELEGRNSPLH,TRBV2,TRBJ1-6
ASSQNLQGSSYNSPLH,TRBV6-6,TRBJ1-6
ASSQEPVTSGGRGTDTQY,TRBV4-2,TRBJ2-3
ASSRPGQVGGTEAF,TRBV27,TRBJ1-1
ASSARGNTGELF,TRBV9,TRBJ2-2
SVVLTQGSEQY,TRBV29-1,TRBJ2-7
ASSYRGGGYT,TRBV12-3/TRBV12-4,TRBJ1-2
ASSLMGSSGGSYNEQF,TRBV7-3,TRBJ2-1
ARGRADYSGANVLT,TRBV21-1,TRBJ2-6
ASSELTGSSYEQY,TRBV10-2,TRBJ2-7
ASSPFGRELF,TRBV3-1/TRBV3-2,TRBJ1-4
AWSVFQEAF,TRBV30,TRBJ1-1
AWSGGFLYEQY,TRBV30,TRBJ2-7
ASSRSGTEGPQH,TRBV7-9,TRBJ1-5
ASSRVDAGPLH,TRBV4-3,TRBJ1-6
ASSSTSGGAGETQY,TRBV5-4,TRBJ2-5
ASSFVWGEAQF,TRBV5-5,TRBJ2-1
ASSQDFSSSYNSPLH,TRBV4-3,TRBJ1-6
ASSLEGGGADEQY,TRBV28,TRBJ2-7
AWSPVGRNNQPQH,TRBV30,TRBJ1-5
ASSQLDRGRKLF,TRBV6-2/TRBV6-3,TRBJ1-4
ASSYSGSSYNEQF,TRBV6-5,TRBJ2-1
ATSDSPGTGDEQF,TRBV24-1,TRBJ2-1
SVDRGTNEKLF,TRBV29-1,TRBJ1-4
ASSLNRVGQTNTEAF,TRBV18,TRBJ1-1
ASSFEGYGYT,TRBV12-3/TRBV12-4,TRBJ1-2
ASSKQGAANYGYT,TRBV6-2/TRBV6-3,TRBJ1-2
ASSVGAPGNTEAF,TRBV9,TRBJ1-1
SARGQEKLF,TRBV20-1,TRBJ1-4
ASAQGKSWQETQY,TRBV5-1,TRBJ2-5
ASRDRLPYNEQF,TRBV2,TRBJ2-1
ASSFTGLGNTIY,TRBV7-2,TRBJ1-3
ASSQEAHYTDTQY,TRBV4-1,TRBJ2-3
ASSLGGEIYEQY,TRBV11-3,TRBJ2-7
ASSQQGSGNTIY,TRBV9,TRBJ1-3
ASRTGFYEQY,TRBV6-5,TRBJ2-7
ASSQDVGGPYEQY,TRBV4-2,TRBJ2-7